Listed below are T cell receptor beta chains from one sample, sequenced in a study of T cell repertoires in cytomegalovirus infection. One entry per CDR3 protein, called by TCRdb with MiXCR from the reads. The table lists about 78,000 distinct CDR3 sequences, around 40% of them singletons. What these receptors recognize is not known. This specimen consisted of CD8+ T cells from cultured PBMCs, obtained from culture after CMV antigen stimulation. All receptors come from a human donor in good health (CMV status not recorded). Some clones in this sample may be carry-over from other donors' samples. The CDR3 runs from the conserved cysteine through the conserved F or W. D genes are given only for firm matches. A clone size is listed for some rows: how often the clone was seen (once, few, many), or a class if it is expanded.

TRBJ1-5,.,14,.,TRBV12-5,CATGFGGGNQPQHF,TGTGCTACCGGTTTTGGGGGGGGCAATCAGCCCCAGCATTTT
TRBJ1-4,.,11,.,TRBV11-2,CASRLNEKLFF,TGTGCCAGCAGATTAAATGAAAAACTGTTTTTT
TRBJ2-2,TRBD2,18,.,TRBV7-8,CASSLELAGETDSGELFF,TGTGCCAGCAGCTTAGAACTAGCGGGGGAAACTGACTCCGGGGAGCTGTTTTTT
TRBJ2-3,.,16,many,TRBV7-2,CASSLVDTRSTDTQYF,TGTGCCAGCAGCTTAGTCGACACCCGAAGCACAGATACGCAGTATTTT
TRBJ1-5,.,14,.,TRBV4-1,CASSPGQLNQPQHF,TGCGCCAGCAGCCCGGGACAACTCAATCAGCCCCAGCATTTT
TRBJ1-5,.,20,many,TRBV15,CATSRDSPLGSRGQTQPQHF,TGTGCCACCAGCAGAGATAGTCCGTTGGGGTCGCGGGGTCAAACTCAGCCCCAGCATTTT
TRBJ1-1,TRBD1,18,many,TRBV7-2,CASSFLSAGTGEHTEAFF,TGTGCCAGCAGCTTCCTATCCGCCGGGACAGGGGAACACACTGAAGCTTTCTTT
TRBJ1-1,.,15,.,TRBV10-3,CAISESRGAETEAFF,TGTGCCATCAGTGAGTCCCGGGGGGCTGAGACTGAAGCTTTCTTT
TRBJ1-4,TRBD1,14,.,TRBV20-1,CSARDRVMDEKLFF,TGCAGTGCTAGGGACAGGGTTATGGACGAAAAACTGTTTTTT
TRBJ2-1,.,17,.,TRBV6-1,CASSHPLDRNSYNEQFF,TGTGCCAGCAGCCACCCGCTAGACCGAAACTCCTACAATGAGCAGTTCTTC
TRBJ2-7,TRBD1,13,few,TRBV6-1,CASSEDRDYEQYF,TGTGCCAGCAGCGAGGACAGGGACTACGAGCAGTACTTC
TRBJ2-7,.,14,few,TRBV6-5,CASSYGIGADEQYF,TGTGCCAGCAGTTACGGCATCGGGGCGGACGAGCAGTACTTC
TRBJ2-7,TRBD2,15,.,TRBV7-6,CASSLGAGATYEQYF,TGTGCCAGCAGCTTAGGAGCGGGGGCAACCTACGAGCAGTACTTC
TRBJ2-1,TRBD2,14,.,TRBV6-2/TRBV6-3,CASSWTSGANEQFF,TGTGCCAGCAGTTGGACTAGCGGGGCGAATGAGCAGTTCTTC
TRBJ2-7,.,13,.,TRBV10-2,CASNMGISYEQYF,TGCGCCAGCAATATGGGCATCTCCTACGAGCAGTACTTC
TRBJ1-1,.,14,.,TRBV7-9,CASSFSVRETEAFF,TGTGCCAGCAGCTTTTCTGTTAGGGAGACTGAAGCTTTCTTT
TRBJ2-3,TRBD1,15,few,TRBV5-6,CASSLAAGGLYTQYF,TGTGCCAGCAGCTTGGCGGCAGGGGGTCTCTATACGCAGTATTTT
TRBJ1-5,.,13,few,TRBV19,CASSIVNNQPQHF,TGTGCCAGTAGTATAGTTAACAATCAGCCCCAGCATTTT
TRBJ2-2,TRBD2,15,.,TRBV7-9,CASSSPSGVTGELFF,TGTGCCAGCAGCTCCCCTAGCGGGGTCACCGGGGAGCTGTTTTTT
TRBJ2-2,TRBD2,19,.,TRBV7-8,CASSYTPGLAGVNTGELFF,TGTGCCAGCAGCTATACTCCGGGACTAGCGGGCGTGAACACCGGGGAGCTGTTTTTT
TRBJ2-4,TRBD1,16,.,TRBV7-2,CASSLVRVRGPNIQYF,TGTGCCAGCAGCTTAGTGAGAGTCAGGGGGCCGAACATTCAGTACTTC
TRBJ2-7,.,15,.,TRBV7-9,CASSYIGPKTYEQYF,TGTGCCAGCAGCTACATCGGGCCCAAAACCTACGAGCAGTACTTC
TRBJ1-2,.,12,few,TRBV7-9,CASSSGRGGYTF,TGTGCCAGCAGCTCAGGGCGGGGAGGCTACACCTTC
TRBJ1-1,TRBD1,19,.,TRBV11-2,CASSLNVWGQGPSNAEAFF,TGTGCCAGCAGCTTAAACGTCTGGGGACAGGGGCCCAGTAACGCTGAAGCTTTCTTT
TRBJ2-1,.,13,once,TRBV6-5,CASSYGPSEEQFF,TGTGCCAGCAGTTACGGCCCAAGTGAGGAGCAGTTCTTC
TRBJ2-1,.,14,once,TRBV4-1,CASSQDASYNEQFF,TGCGCCAGCAGCCAAGATGCATCGTACAATGAGCAGTTCTTC
TRBJ1-1,.,15,.,TRBV12-3/TRBV12-4,CASSLDWRGNTEAFF,TGTGCCAGCAGTTTAGATTGGCGGGGGAACACTGAAGCTTTCTTT
TRBJ1-5,.,16,.,TRBV27,CASSLSRGAGGQPQHF,TGTGCCAGCAGTTTATCGCGGGGGGCAGGTGGGCAGCCCCAGCATTTT
TRBJ1-2,.,16,.,TRBV27,CASSLSADPGYYGYTF,TGTGCCAGCAGTTTATCGGCGGATCCCGGATACTATGGCTACACCTTC
TRBJ2-3,.,17,.,TRBV2,CASSELGQFPPPGTQYF,TGTGCCAGCAGTGAATTGGGCCAGTTTCCCCCTCCAGGTACGCAGTATTTT
TRBJ2-7,.,14,few,TRBV25-1,CASSMSTGQEEQYF,TGTGCCAGCAGCATGTCGACAGGTCAAGAGGAGCAGTACTTC
TRBJ1-1,.,14,.,TRBV5-1,CASSLSSTGTEAFF,TGCGCCAGCAGCTTGTCATCGACGGGCACTGAAGCTTTCTTT
TRBJ1-5,TRBD1,16,few,TRBV12-3/TRBV12-4,CASSPQDRGSNQPQHF,TGTGCCAGCAGTCCACAGGACAGGGGAAGCAATCAGCCCCAGCATTTT
TRBJ2-5,.,17,.,TRBV4-1,CASSQDPQGNIQETQYF,TGCGCCAGCAGCCAAGATCCGCAGGGAAACATACAAGAGACCCAGTACTTC
TRBJ1-5,.,15,.,TRBV6-2/TRBV6-3,CASSQGALGNQPQHF,TGTGCCAGCAGCCAAGGGGCCCTGGGCAATCAGCCCCAGCATTTT
TRBJ2-3,.,16,.,TRBV7-4,CASRTTADCIVDTQYF,TGTGCCAGCAGAACCACCGCGGACTGCATCGTAGATACGCAGTATTTT
TRBJ1-3,.,13,.,TRBV7-6,CASSLGAANTIYF,TGTGCCAGCAGCTTAGGGGCGGCTAACACCATATATTTT
TRBJ2-7,.,13,.,TRBV6-2/TRBV6-3,CASSFWGTYEQYF,TGTGCCAGCAGTTTTTGGGGTACCTACGAGCAGTACTTC
TRBJ1-2,TRBD1,14,.,TRBV6-8,CASLAGTGYYGYTF,TGTGCCAGTCTTGCCGGGACAGGATACTATGGCTACACCTTC
TRBJ2-2,TRBD1,15,few,TRBV7-9,CASVPQGANTGELFF,TGTGCCAGCGTCCCCCAGGGGGCTAACACCGGGGAGCTGTTTTTT
TRBJ2-7,.,13,.,TRBV20-1,CSARGSRDYEQYF,TGCAGTGCTAGAGGGTCCAGGGACTACGAGCAGTACTTC
TRBJ2-3,TRBD2,12,.,TRBV7-8,CASGGRTDTQYF,TGTGCCAGCGGCGGGAGAACAGATACGCAGTATTTT
TRBJ1-5,.,15,.,TRBV7-8,CASSRFGGSNQPQHF,TGTGCCAGCAGCCGATTCGGGGGTAGCAATCAGCCCCAGCATTTT